This T cell receptor (beta chain) emerged from a study of shared clonotypes between healthy human individuals. About the research overall: Aged between 18 and 49, the donors were a couple of women and three men.

Germline V gene lookup returns CDR1 MNHNS and CDR2 SASEGT. Trimming stripped 7 bases from V and 8 bases from J, with 17 bases between. This CDR3 spans 14 amino acids. Donors had no recently reported acute infections or vaccinations and were HIV-negative. Without sorting, samples used about 90 million PBMCs for genomic DNA. Repertoires were generated with immunoSEQ multiplex PCR, while TCRdb's copy carries only in-frame clones and drops some. Counted here are 450,000 to 600,000 clones, around 80% occurring once; the ten biggest clones make up approximately 12%. This chain joins TRBV6-1 and TRBJ2-2; tentative D call: TRBD1 (6 bases). The clonotype comes from a woman between 40 and 50 years old in good health. Some clones in this sample may be carry-over from other donors' samples. The sample was PBMCs. This CDR3 is CASMLQHGQGELFF. As DNA, the CDR3 is TGTGCCAGCATGTTACAGCACGGACAGGGGGAGCTGTTTTTT.